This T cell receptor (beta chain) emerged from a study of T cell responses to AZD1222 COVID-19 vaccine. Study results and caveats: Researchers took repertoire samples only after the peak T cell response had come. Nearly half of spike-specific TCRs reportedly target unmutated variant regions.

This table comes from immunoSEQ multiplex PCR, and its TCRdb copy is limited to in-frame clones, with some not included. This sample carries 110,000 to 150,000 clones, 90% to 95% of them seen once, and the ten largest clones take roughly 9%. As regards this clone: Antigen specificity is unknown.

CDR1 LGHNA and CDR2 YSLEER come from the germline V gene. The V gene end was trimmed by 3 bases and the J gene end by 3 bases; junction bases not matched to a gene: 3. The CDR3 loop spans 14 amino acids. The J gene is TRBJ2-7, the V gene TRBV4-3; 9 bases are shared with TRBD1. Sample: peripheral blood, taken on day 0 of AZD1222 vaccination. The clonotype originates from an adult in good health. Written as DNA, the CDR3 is TGCGCCAGCAGCCAGGGACAGGGTGACTACGAGCAGTACTTC. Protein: CASSQGQGDYEQYF.